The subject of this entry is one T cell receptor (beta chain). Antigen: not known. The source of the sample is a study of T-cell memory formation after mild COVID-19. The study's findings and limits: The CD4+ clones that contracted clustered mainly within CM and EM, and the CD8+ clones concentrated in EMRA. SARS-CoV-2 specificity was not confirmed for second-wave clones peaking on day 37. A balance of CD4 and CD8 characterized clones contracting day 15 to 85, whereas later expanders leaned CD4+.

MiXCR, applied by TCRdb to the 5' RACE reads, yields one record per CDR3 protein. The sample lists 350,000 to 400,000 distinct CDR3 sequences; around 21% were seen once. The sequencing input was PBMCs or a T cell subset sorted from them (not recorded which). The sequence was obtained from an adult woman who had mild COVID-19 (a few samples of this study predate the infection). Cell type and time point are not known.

CDR3 amino acids: CASSFTSYEQYF. In DNA form, the CDR3 reads TGTGCCAGCAGCTTCACTAGCTACGAGCAGTACTTC. The rearrangement joins TRBV7-2 to TRBJ2-7; weak D call: TRBD2 (5 bases). V lost 3 bases and J lost 3, with 6 bases in between. There are 12 residues in the CDR3. Germline lookup yields CDR1 SGHTA and CDR2 FQGNSA.